Shown below are 21 T cell receptor beta chains from a single sample sequenced in a study of identical twins. TCRdb reprocessed the 5' RACE reads with MiXCR, giving one entry per CDR3 protein. The sample contains nearly 250,000 distinct CDR3 sequences, about 7.3% of which appear only once. This sample also appeared in a second study, on yellow fever vaccine responses in identical twins.

The sample comprised memory (CD45RO+) T cells sorted from blood. These receptors originate from a woman younger than 35 in good health.

In regard to this clonotype: A much larger clonotype is one base distant, so this may be a read error. The CDR3 end shows no conserved phenylalanine or tryptophan, and so a read error is likely. The DNA of the CDR3 is TGCGCCAGCAGCTCACCAGCCACAGGGACCACCGGGGAGCTGTTTTCT. Encoded protein: CASSSPATGTTGELFS. J is TRBJ2-2 and V is TRBV5-1; tentative D call: TRBD1 (6 bases). CDR3 length: 16 residues. In germline, CDR1 is SGHRS, CDR2 YFSETQ. V gave up 3 bases and J gave up 4 bases, with 16 bases separating them.

The V and J genes are TRBV20-1 and TRBJ1-6; TRBD1 might be the D (6 bases). This CDR3 has 14 residues. The V and J ends lost 3 bases and 8 bases respectively, with 14 bases between them. Per germline, CDR1 DFQATT and CDR2 SNEGSKA (reference sequence). CDR3 coding DNA: TGCAGTGCTAGGCCTTGGGGGGGCGATTCACCCCTCCACTTT. Residues: CSARPWGGDSPLHF.

There are a few counts of this clonotype. This chain links TRBV7-2 with TRBJ2-2; D might be TRBD1 or TRBD2, each matching 6 bases. The CDR3 runs to 16 residues. The V end was cut by 1 base, the J end by 1 base, with 10 bases between. Germline V gene sequence: CDR1 SGHTA, CDR2 FQGNSA. The CDR3 loop is CASSLGGTRNTGELFF. CDR3 bases: TGTGCCAGCAGCTTAGGCGGGACACGGAACACCGGGGAGCTGTTTTTT.

In this sample, this clonotype turned up a few times. This chain uses TRBV27 with TRBJ2-7, with 8 positions matching TRBD2. CDR1 is MNHEY, CDR2 SMNVEV, per germline (reference sequence). This CDR3 spans 16 amino acids. With V trimmed by 2 bases and J by 0 bases, 6 bases remained unmatched. CDR3 amino acids: CASSLRRGASSYEQYV. The CDR3 DNA follows: TGTGCCAGCAGTTTACGGCGGGGGGCGAGCTCCTACGAGCAGTACGTC.

In its sample, this clonotype was seen many times. This rearrangement joins TRBV5-1 to TRBJ2-2; TRBD1 aligns across 11 bases. This CDR3 has 14 amino acids. Germline V lookup: CDR1 SGHRS, CDR2 YFSETQ. Trimming at V came to 4 bases and at J to 6 bases, leaving 2 bases not matched to a gene. The CDR3: CASSGQGAAGELFF. DNA for the CDR3: TGCGCCAGCAGCGGACAGGGGGCGGCCGGGGAGCTGTTTTTT.

This clonotype appeared many times. This sequence joins TRBV6-2 or TRBV6-3 and TRBJ2-2, with TRBD2 matching 10 bases. The CDR3 is 17 residues long. J lost 14 bases, V lost 0 bases, and 15 bases had no gene match. CDR1 and CDR2 from the germline V gene are MNHEY and SVGEGT. CDR3 in DNA: TGTGCCAGCAGTTACTCGCCTAGCGGGGGCACAATCTGGATTCTGTTTTTT. Protein sequence: CASSYSPSGGTIWILFF.

This clonotype turned up a few times. The rearrangement uses TRBV4-1 and TRBJ2-7; 9 bases fit TRBD1. The junction had 9 bases not matched to a gene; V was cut back by 1 base and J by 2 bases. The CDR3 sequence is 17 residues long. Per the germline V gene, CDR1 is MGHRA and CDR2 is YSYEKL. CDR3 loop: CASSQAGLRDRAYEQYF. The CDR3 DNA reads TGCGCCAGCAGCCAAGCTGGGTTGAGGGACAGGGCCTACGAGCAGTACTTC.

There are many counts of this clonotype. CDR3 in amino acids: CASSPLAGGSEEQFF. The CDR3 coding sequence is TGCGCCAGCAGTCCCCTGGCGGGAGGGTCGGAGGAGCAGTTCTTC. The gene calls are TRBV5-1 and TRBJ2-1; 9 bases fit TRBD2. Per germline, CDR1 SGHRS and CDR2 YFSETQ. Trimming took 5 bases from V and 10 from J; bases not matched to a gene: 13. The CDR3 is 15 amino acids.

V is TRBV10-2 and J is TRBJ1-6, with 7 positions matching TRBD1. Germline lookup yields CDR1 WSHSY and CDR2 SAAADI. CDR3 length: 13 amino acids. The trim removed 8 bases at V and 8 bases at J, leaving 6 bases unmatched. CDR3 loop: CASLDRADSPLHF. CDR3 nucleotide sequence: TGCGCCAGCCTAGACAGGGCTGATTCACCCCTCCACTTT.

This clonotype was counted at least ten times. This rearrangement joins TRBV7-6 to TRBJ2-1; 9 positions agree with TRBD2. The junction had 8 bases not matched to a gene; V was cut back by 1 base and J by 7 bases. Germline lookup yields CDR1 SGHVS and CDR2 FNYEAQ. This CDR3 region has 16 residues. The CDR3: CASSLGQAGGPNEQFF. The DNA for the CDR3 is TGTGCCAGCAGCTTAGGTCAGGCGGGAGGGCCGAATGAGCAGTTCTTC.

The V gene is TRBV6-4, the J gene TRBJ2-6; TRBD2 matches at 10 bases. The CDR3 consists of 16 residues. Germline values: CDR1 MRHNA, CDR2 SNTAGT. The V gene end was trimmed by 4 bases and the J gene end by 0 bases; junction bases not matched to a gene: 0. The CDR3 DNA follows: TGTGCCAGCAGTGGGACTAGCGGCTCTGGGGCCAACGTCCTGACTTTC. Encoded protein: CASSGTSGSGANVLTF.

J is TRBJ2-5 and V is TRBV5-1; 9 nucleotides line up with TRBD1. V was pared by 0 bases and J by 3 bases, with 3 bases of the junction left unmatched. The CDR3 has 15 amino acids. Germline V gene data show CDR1 as SGHRS and CDR2 as YFSETQ. The CDR3 DNA reads TGCGCCAGCAGCTTGGGGGACAGGGTTAAAGAGACCCAGTACTTC. It encodes CASSLGDRVKETQYF.

This sequence joins TRBV11-2 and TRBJ2-2, with TRBD1 as a possible D gene (5 bases). Germline lookup yields CDR1 SGHAT and CDR2 FQNNGV. Trimming cost V 5 bases and J 6 bases, with 16 bases left between them. The CDR3 is made up of 15 amino acids. The CDR3 DNA reads as TGTGCCAGCAGCCCGCAACCTGGACAAGCCGGGGAGCTGTTTTTT. This sequence encodes CASSPQPGQAGELFF.

The chain couples TRBV5-1 to TRBJ2-2, with 9 bases matching TRBD2. The CDR3 is 16 residues long. After removal of 0 bases from V and 3 bases from J, the junction contained 3 bases not matched to a gene. The germline gives CDR1 SGHRS, CDR2 YFSETQ. The CDR3 nucleotides read TGCGCCAGCAGCTTGGCGGGACTAGCAGACACCGGGGAGCTGTTTTTT. This translates into CASSLAGLADTGELFF.

This clonotype was recorded at least ten times. This chain joins TRBV9 and TRBJ2-3, with TRBD2 matching over 7 bases. Germline V CDR1 and CDR2: SGDLS, YYNGEE. V lost 0 bases to trimming and J lost 4 bases; unmatched junction nucleotides: 8. The CDR3 runs to 16 residues. The CDR3 coding sequence is TGTGCCAGCAGCGTAGAGGCGGGAGCTCGATCAGATACGCAGTATTTT. Protein product: CASSVEAGARSDTQYF.

This clonotype was observed at least ten times. The J gene is TRBJ2-1, the V gene TRBV10-1, with TRBD1 identical over 8 bases. Trimming at V came to 6 bases and at J to 6 bases, leaving 10 bases not matched to a gene. The CDR3 has 15 amino acids. From germline, CDR1 is WNHNN and CDR2 SYGVQD (reference sequence). The CDR3 DNA is TGCGCCAGCAGGCCCGACAGGGGAAGGGGCAATGAGCAGTTCTTC. Translation: CASRPDRGRGNEQFF.

J is TRBJ2-1 and V is TRBV20-1; a possible D gene is TRBD2 (7 bases). The CDR3 is 13 amino acids. Germline V gene lookup returns CDR1 DFQATT and CDR2 SNEGSKA (reference sequence). V shed 7 bases and J shed 5 bases, with 15 bases lying between them. CDR3 amino acids: CSVTRGGNNEQFF. CDR3 sequence (DNA): TGCAGTGTTACGAGGGGGGGCAACAATGAGCAGTTCTTC.

The chain links TRBV12-3 or TRBV12-4 to TRBJ2-3; 12 bases agree with TRBD2. V was pared by 8 bases and J by 5 bases, with 5 bases of the junction left unmatched. The CDR3 loop spans 14 amino acids. CDR3 loop: CASLAGGPVDTQYF. Here the CDR3 DNA reads TGTGCCAGCCTAGCGGGGGGGCCGGTAGATACGCAGTATTTT.

The rearrangement links TRBV6-1 to TRBJ1-6; D ambiguous. This CDR3 comprises 14 residues. The germline CDR1 and CDR2 sequences are MNHNS and SASEGT. V lost 6 bases and J lost 5, with 11 bases in between. The CDR3 sequence: CASRWSADNSPLHF. CDR3 sequence (DNA): TGTGCCAGCAGGTGGTCAGCTGATAATTCACCCCTCCACTTT.

This clonotype was found a few times. J is TRBJ2-3 and V is TRBV20-1; D gene unclear. The CDR3 runs 14 residues. V was clipped by 5 bases and J by 1 base, with 13 bases between them. Germline V gene sequence: CDR1 DFQATT, CDR2 SNEGSKA (reference sequence). The CDR3: CSAGLVQGTDTQYF. DNA for the CDR3: TGCAGTGCTGGATTGGTTCAGGGCACAGATACGCAGTATTTT.

As for this clonotype: An end of the junction differs from the germline gene, which may be a read error. The chain uses TRBV6-1 and TRBJ2-2; 7 bases are shared with TRBD2. Germline values: CDR1 MNHNS, CDR2 SASEGT. The CDR3 loop spans 16 amino acids. This chain's CDR3 is CASRDFAGANTGELFF. The CDR3 DNA follows: TGTGCCAGCCGTGACTTTGCGGGAGCGAACACCGGGGAGCTGTTTTTT.